This TCR beta chain was profiled in a study of tumor-infiltrating lymphocytes in primary liver carcinoma. On the study more broadly: Patients' primary liver carcinoma was surgically resected. Samples gave roughly 3.65 to 8 million productive TCRbeta reads, similar across tissue types. The patient population consisted of men and women between 30 and 69 years of age.

The CDR3 totals 13 residues. V gave up 4 bases and J gave up 13 bases, with 17 bases separating them. TCR beta cDNA was reverse-transcribed from approximately 0.45 ug of total RNA. The reaction used a constant-region primer and ProtoScript II reverse transcriptase. TCR beta libraries came from three nested multiplex PCR rounds using slightly modified ARM-PCR. Each of the first two PCR rounds ran about 9 cycles with TRBV1-TRBV30 forward and C-beta reverse primers. TCRdb re-called the multiplex PCR reads with MiXCR, one entry per CDR3 protein. Among some 180,000 distinct CDR3 sequences listed, over 45% were seen once. RNA was extracted from whole blood without cell sorting, alongside germline DNA. Roughly 4.3 milliliters of peripheral blood were collected before surgery.

The sequence came from a man aged 35 to 55 with primary liver carcinoma and hepatitis B virus infection. The chain recombines TRBV12-3 or TRBV12-4 with TRBJ2-1; D is uncertain. The sequencing sample was made of peripheral blood. The DNA of the CDR3 is TGTGCCAGCAGTTCCGGCAACCTCAGTCCCCAGTTCTTC. Protein product: CASSSGNLSPQFF.